This TCR beta chain was sequenced for a study of CD8 T cells in Susac syndrome. Whole-study results and caveats: The relatively small number of individuals in the TCR sequencing and HLA analysis was acknowledged by the study.

To note about this clonotype: Its antigen is currently unknown.

CDR3 size: 13 residues. The V end was cut by 0 bases, the J end by 6 bases, with 9 bases between. Germline CDR1 and CDR2: DFQATT and SNEGSKA (reference sequence). The RNA input was roughly 0.45 to 1 ug, and it was reverse transcribed with random hexamers. The immunoSEQ assay covered 54 Vbeta and 13 Jbeta segments for CDR3. Each CDR3 protein is one row after TCRdb ran MiXCR on the immunoSEQ multiplex PCR reads. The sample includes under 200,000 distinct CDR3 sequences, 90% to 95% of them seen just once. TCR beta sequencing covered blood CD8+ and CD4+ T cells. Purification of the CD8+ and CD4+ T cells relied on negative isolation, and TEMRA cells underwent FACS enrichment.

What was sequenced was CD4+ T cells from PBMCs. This TCR was recovered from a human donor in good health. V usage is TRBV20-1 and J usage is TRBJ1-5; D uncertain. CDR3 DNA: TGCAGTGCTAGAGATAAGGAGTTTCAGCCCCAGCATTTT. It translates to CSARDKEFQPQHF.